The 25 T cell receptor beta chains below were found in one sample sequenced in a study of blood T cell repertoires in COVID-19. Using immunoSEQ multiplex PCR, the repertoire was profiled, and TCRdb retains in-frame clones only, with some absent. The table records about 320,000 clones, around 85% of them present only once. Sequenced sample: PBMCs or T cells enriched from blood (not recorded which). Source of these receptors: a woman in her twenties or thirties who had been exposed to COVID-19.

The chain combines TRBV5-5 with TRBJ2-1, with 7 bases matching TRBD2. Germline CDR1 and CDR2: SGHKS and YYEKEE (reference sequence). The CDR3 is 14 residues long. Trimming cost V 2 bases and J 6 bases; bases outside gene matches: 5. The chain's CDR3 is CASSFAGVVNEQFF. The CDR3, as DNA: TGTGCCAGCAGCTTTGCGGGAGTCGTCAATGAGCAGTTCTTC.

The CDR3 nucleotides read TGTGCCACCAGTGACCACCTCACAGGGTATGGGACAGATACGCAGTATTTT. It translates to CATSDHLTGYGTDTQYF. The chain joins TRBV24-1 to TRBJ2-3, with D perhaps matching TRBD1 (6 bases). The V and J ends lost 4 bases and 3 bases respectively, with 19 bases between them. The CDR3 spans 17 residues. In germline, CDR1 is KGHDR, CDR2 SFDVKD.

The J gene is TRBJ2-3, the V gene TRBV14; 8 bases fit TRBD1. Germline V CDR1 and CDR2: SGHDN, FVKESK. The ends lost 5 bases at V and 2 bases at J; junction bases unmatched: 6. This CDR3 spans 15 amino acids. This chain's CDR3 is CASSIRTGHTDTQYF. DNA for the CDR3: TGTGCCAGCAGCATTCGGACAGGGCACACAGATACGCAGTATTTT.

The chain recombines TRBV4-3 with TRBJ2-3, with D possibly matching TRBD2 (7 bases). The CDR3 totals 17 residues. CDR1 and CDR2 (germline): LGHNA, YSLEER. V lost 2 bases and J 4 bases, leaving 19 bases between the germline ends. In DNA form, the CDR3 reads TGCGCCAGCAGCCAACTCTGGACGGGGGGCCGGGCAGATACGCAGTATTTT. Its protein is CASSQLWTGGRADTQYF.

V usage is TRBV7-3 and J usage is TRBJ2-1; 11 bases fit TRBD1. V shed 5 bases and J 13 bases; nucleotides not matched to a gene: 7. This CDR3 region has 13 residues. In germline, CDR1 is SGHTA, CDR2 FQGTGA. CDR3 bases: TGTGCCAGCAGCCTTGGGACAGGGGGTCGTCAGTTCTTC. As protein: CASSLGTGGRQFF.

The CDR3 spells CAWPGTGGRAFF. DNA for the CDR3: TGTGCCTGGCCCGGGACAGGGGGTAGAGCTTTCTTT. V gene TRBV30 combines with J gene TRBJ1-1; the match to TRBD1 covers 11 bases. Germline CDR1 GTSNPN, CDR2 SVGIG (reference sequence). Germline trimming cut 5 bases from V and 10 bases from J; bases unmatched to any gene: 6. This CDR3 contains 12 residues.

This clone was counted between two and nine times. This chain joins TRBV9 and TRBJ1-2, with D possibly being TRBD1 (6 bases). This CDR3 has 14 amino acids. Germline-derived CDR1 and CDR2 are SGDLS and YYNGEE. The V end lost 4 bases, the J end lost 4 bases, and 14 bases lay between the germline ends. CDR3 nucleotide sequence: TGTGCCAGCAGCAGCTGGACAGAGCCCTATGGCTACACCTTC. This translates into CASSSWTEPYGYTF.

This clone was found once. The V and J genes are TRBV5-1 and TRBJ2-7; no definite D call. V lost 4 bases and J lost 0, with 11 bases in between. The CDR3 is made up of 14 amino acids. CDR1 is SGHRS, CDR2 YFSETQ, per germline. Here the CDR3 reads CASSAIPTSYEQYF. DNA of the CDR3: TGCGCCAGCAGCGCTATACCCACCTCCTACGAGCAGTACTTC.

This chain links TRBV5-1 with TRBJ1-4; D gene ambiguous. V lost 4 bases and J lost 5, with 15 bases in between. The CDR3 spans 15 residues. The germline V gene has CDR1 SGHRS and CDR2 YFSETQ. The CDR3 DNA is TGCGCCAGCAGCCCGGGAATAGGCGGCAATGAAAAACTGTTTTTT. Its translation: CASSPGIGGNEKLFF.

The chain recombines TRBV5-1 with TRBJ1-1; TRBD1 agrees at 8 bases. J lost 8 bases, V lost 3 bases, and 12 bases had no gene match. The germline gives CDR1 SGHRS, CDR2 YFSETQ. The CDR3 has 15 amino acids. The CDR3 reads CASSWGGTGVVEAFF. DNA for the CDR3: TGCGCCAGCAGCTGGGGAGGGACAGGAGTAGTAGAAGCTTTCTTT.

The genes are TRBV3-1 (or the pseudogene TRBV3-2) and TRBJ2-3, with 8 bases identical to TRBD2. Losses at the gene ends were 4 bases for V and 1 base for J; bases not matched to a gene: 4. CDR1 and CDR2 (germline): LGHDT, YNNKEL (reference sequence). The CDR3 extends over 15 amino acids. This chain's CDR3 is CASSLQLAGTDTQYF. The DNA for the CDR3 is TGTGCCAGCAGCCTACAACTAGCGGGCACAGATACGCAGTATTTT.

This sequence joins TRBV7-2 and TRBJ2-3; 8 bases align to TRBD2. V shed 8 bases, J shed 3 bases, and the junction held 7 bases outside the gene matches. The CDR3 has 14 residues. Germline CDR1 SGHTA, CDR2 FQGNSA. Here the CDR3 DNA reads TGTGCCAGCCACGCCGGGGGGGTGACAGATACGCAGTATTTT. Its protein is CASHAGGVTDTQYF.

The chain is built from TRBV27 and TRBJ2-3, with D tentatively TRBD1 (5 bases). V was clipped by 5 bases and J by 1 base, with 13 bases between them. Germline V gene lookup returns CDR1 MNHEY and CDR2 SMNVEV (reference sequence). The CDR3 runs to 15 residues. The CDR3 sequence is CASSPRVDGTDTQYF. CDR3 nucleotide sequence: TGTGCCAGCAGTCCCAGGGTTGATGGCACAGATACGCAGTATTTT.

In its sample, this clone was seen once. This sequence joins TRBV7-3 and TRBJ1-1; D is ambiguous. This CDR3 region has 13 residues. Trimming pared 5 bases from V and 5 bases from J, leaving 12 bases between. CDR1 SGHTA and CDR2 FQGTGA come from the germline V gene. CDR3 in DNA: TGTGCCAGCAGCCCGGGTGAGAGGACTGAAGCTTTCTTT. This codes for CASSPGERTEAFF. The full variable domain, in which reference TRBV7-3 and TRBJ1-1 provide the parts outside the CDR3, is GAGVSQTPSNKVTEKGKYVELRCDPISGHTALYWYRQSLGQGPEFLIYFQGTGAADDSGLPNDRFFAVRPEGSVSTLKIQRTERGDSAVYLCASSPGERTEAFFGQGTRLTVV.

This chain connects TRBV2 to TRBJ1-2; 9 nucleotides match TRBD1. Germline-derived CDR1 and CDR2 are SNHLY and FYNNEI. The V segment lost 8 bases and the J segment 2 bases; nucleotides outside the gene matches: 12. CDR3 length: 16 residues. The CDR3 is CASCRRDRVANYGYTF. CDR3 coding DNA: TGTGCCAGCTGCCGGCGGGACAGGGTCGCGAACTATGGCTACACCTTC.

The chain joins TRBV5-1 to TRBJ2-7; 8 nucleotides align to TRBD1. Trimming cost V 4 bases and J 5 bases; bases outside gene matches: 11. The CDR3 totals 15 residues. Germline V CDR1 and CDR2: SGHRS, YFSETQ. The CDR3 DNA reads as TGCGCCAGCAGCCCCGAGACAGGGGTCGGGAACGAGCAGTACTTC. Protein sequence: CASSPETGVGNEQYF. Together with reference TRBV5-1 and TRBJ2-7, the CDR3 gives the full variable domain: KAGVTQTPRYLIKTRGQQVTLSCSPISGHRSVSWYQQTPGQGLQFLFEYFSETQRNKGNFPGRFSGRQFSNSRSEMNVSTLELGDSALYLCASSPETGVGNEQYFGPGTRLTVT.

The chain employs TRBV7-8 and TRBJ2-4; 7 bases are a match to TRBD1. In germline, CDR1 is SGHVS, CDR2 FQNEAQ. The CDR3 is 19 residues long. V dropped 4 bases and J dropped 0; count of bases not matched to a gene: 15. Here the CDR3 reads CASSSSGTDVHLAKNIQYF. CDR3 in DNA: TGTGCCAGCAGCTCCTCCGGGACAGATGTACACCTAGCCAAAAACATTCAGTACTTC. Based on the CDR3 plus reference TRBV7-8 and TRBJ2-4, the full variable domain is GAGVSQSPRYKVAKRGQDVALRCDPISGHVSLFWYQQALGQGPEFLTYFQNEAQLDKSGLPSDRFFAERPEGSVSTLKIQRTQQEDSAVYLCASSSSGTDVHLAKNIQYFGAGTRLSVL.

The rearrangement joins TRBV28 to TRBJ1-4; no firm D call. The V and J ends lost 3 bases and 3 bases respectively, with 8 bases between them. This CDR3 has 14 amino acids. The germline V gene has CDR1 MDHEN and CDR2 SYDVKM. CDR3 region: CASSLRAANEKLFF. The CDR3 region has the DNA TGTGCCAGCAGTTTGAGGGCGGCTAATGAAAAACTGTTTTTT. The complete variable domain, with remaining parts taken from reference TRBV28 and TRBJ1-4, reads DVKVTQSSRYLVKRTGEKVFLECVQDMDHENMFWYRQDPGLGLRLIYFSYDVKMKEKGDIPEGYSVSREKKERFSLILESASTNQTSMYLCASSLRAANEKLFFGSGTQLSVL.

V usage is TRBV29-1 and J usage is TRBJ2-7; 11 bases map to TRBD1. CDR1 is SQVTM and CDR2 is ANQGSEA in the germline V gene. The trim removed 7 bases at V and 3 bases at J, leaving 2 bases unmatched. The CDR3 is 12 amino acids. CDR3 in amino acids: CSGGQGDYEQYF. CDR3 DNA: TGCAGCGGGGGACAGGGGGACTACGAGCAGTACTTC.

The V gene is TRBV29-1, the J gene TRBJ2-3, with unresolved D. This CDR3 region has 10 residues. V was trimmed by 3 bases and J by 6 bases, leaving 4 bases between them. CDR1 and CDR2 from the germline V gene are SQVTM and ANQGSEA. In DNA form, the CDR3 reads TGCAGCGTTGAGGGCGATACGCAGTATTTT. Residues: CSVEGDTQYF.

The chain employs TRBV30 and TRBJ2-3; D possibly corresponds to TRBD2 (5 bases). Trimming left V 0 bases short and J 6 bases short, with 13 bases between. This CDR3 contains 14 residues. CDR1 and CDR2 (germline): GTSNPN, SVGIG (reference sequence). The DNA of the CDR3 is TGTGCCTGGAGTGTAGGACGGGGTGGGGATACGCAGTATTTT. Translation: CAWSVGRGGDTQYF. The whole variable domain, remainder taken from reference TRBV30 and TRBJ2-3, is SQTIHQWPATLVQPVGSPLSLECTVEGTSNPNLYWYRQAAGRGLQLLFYSVGIGQISSEVPQNLSASRPQDRQFILSSKKLLLSDSGFYLCAWSVGRGGDTQYFGPGTRLTVL.

The chain is built from TRBV7-6 and TRBJ1-6; D ambiguous. There are 17 residues in the CDR3. V shed 3 bases and J shed 8 bases, with 20 bases lying between them. Germline CDR1 is SGHVS and CDR2 is FNYEAQ. CDR3 nucleotides: TGTGCCAGCAGCTTGAGGATAGGCAACTTGGCCCATTCACCCCTCCACTTT. As protein: CASSLRIGNLAHSPLHF.

The J gene is TRBJ2-6, the V gene TRBV7-2; 10 bases map to TRBD2. Germline V gives CDR1 SGHTA, CDR2 FQGNSA. J lost 0 bases, V lost 5 bases, and 10 bases had no gene match. The CDR3 has 19 amino acids. This chain's CDR3 is CASSRGLAVTSSGANVLTF. The CDR3, as DNA: TGTGCCAGCAGCCGTGGACTAGCGGTGACTAGCTCTGGGGCCAACGTCCTGACTTTC.

Comment on this clone: Other DNA sequences in the same sample also yield this CDR3. The chain is built from TRBV23-1 and TRBJ2-7; perhaps TRBD1 as D (6 bases). TRBV23-1 falls under the ORF class, with uncertain function. The CDR3 contains 16 residues. Deletions cut 0 bases from V and 1 base from J, with 13 bases between. CDR3 loop: CASSQSTGFLSYEQYF. The CDR3 nucleotides read TGCGCCAGCAGTCAATCAACAGGGTTTCTGTCCTACGAGCAGTACTTC.

In its sample, this clone was seen a few times. V gene TRBV11-2 combines with J gene TRBJ1-5, with 7 bases that match TRBD1. The CDR3 is made up of 15 amino acids. CDR1 and CDR2 from the germline V gene are SGHAT and FQNNGV. Germline trimming cut 4 bases from V and 6 bases from J; bases unmatched to any gene: 9. The CDR3 is CASSSVTGIGQPQHF. CDR3 DNA sequence: TGTGCCAGCAGCTCCGTGACAGGGATCGGTCAGCCCCAGCATTTT.